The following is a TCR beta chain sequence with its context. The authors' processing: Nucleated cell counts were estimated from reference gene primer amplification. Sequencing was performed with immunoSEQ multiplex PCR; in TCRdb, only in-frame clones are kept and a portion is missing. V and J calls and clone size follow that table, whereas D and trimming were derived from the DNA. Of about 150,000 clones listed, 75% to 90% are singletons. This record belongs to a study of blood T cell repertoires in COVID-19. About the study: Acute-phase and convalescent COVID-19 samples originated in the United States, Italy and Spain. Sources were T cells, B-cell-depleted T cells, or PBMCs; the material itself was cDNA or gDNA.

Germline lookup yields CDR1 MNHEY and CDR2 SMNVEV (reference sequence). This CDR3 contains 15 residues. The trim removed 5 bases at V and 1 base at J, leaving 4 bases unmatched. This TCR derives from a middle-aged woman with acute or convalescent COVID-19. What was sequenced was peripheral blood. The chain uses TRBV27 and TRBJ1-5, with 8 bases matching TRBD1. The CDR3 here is CASSGTGGSNQPQHF. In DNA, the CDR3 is TGTGCCAGCAGTGGGACAGGAGGAAGCAATCAGCCCCAGCATTTT.